The 21 T cell receptor beta chains below all came from one sample that was sequenced in a study of blood T cell repertoires in COVID-19. The assay was immunoSEQ multiplex PCR, and TCRdb's table has in-frame clones only and misses some. There are under 200,000 clones in the sample; around 83% occur only once, and about 5.6% lies in the top ten. The material sequenced was peripheral blood. Receptor source: a woman between 45 and 65 years old with COVID-19, enrolled during active disease.

The chain uses TRBV28 and TRBJ2-3; 7 bases line up with TRBD1. CDR1 MDHEN and CDR2 SYDVKM come from the germline V gene. This CDR3 spans 16 amino acids. Germline trimming cut 3 bases from V and 2 bases from J; bases unmatched to any gene: 8. The CDR3, as DNA: TGTGCCAGCAGTTTCCAGGGACAGCCCCTCACAGATACGCAGTATTTT. This codes for CASSFQGQPLTDTQYF. Based on the CDR3 plus reference TRBV28 and TRBJ2-3, the full variable domain is DVKVTQSSRYLVKRTGEKVFLECVQDMDHENMFWYRQDPGLGLRLIYFSYDVKMKEKGDIPEGYSVSREKKERFSLILESASTNQTSMYLCASSFQGQPLTDTQYFGPGTRLTVL.

This clone came up a few times. The chain links TRBV29-1 to TRBJ2-3; the D gene is possibly TRBD2 (6 bases). The length of the CDR3 is 16 residues. The V gene's germline CDR1 is SQVTM and CDR2 ANQGSEA. V was cut by 2 bases and J by 4 bases, with 19 bases left in between. CDR3 in amino acids: CSVEKSFGGAADTQYF. For the CDR3, the DNA is TGCAGCGTTGAAAAAAGCTTCGGAGGGGCAGCAGATACGCAGTATTTT.

The V call is TRBV18, the J call TRBJ2-1; a weak D match, TRBD1 (6 bases). This CDR3 has 13 amino acids. The V gene lost 2 bases and the J gene lost 6 bases, with 8 bases spanning the gap. CDR1 and CDR2 (germline): KGHSH, LQKENI. CDR3 amino acids: CASSPRDTNEQFF. In DNA form, the CDR3 reads TGTGCCAGCTCACCAAGGGACACCAATGAGCAGTTCTTC. The complete variable domain, with remaining parts taken from reference TRBV18 and TRBJ2-1, reads NAGVMQNPRHLVRRRGQEARLRCSPMKGHSHVYWYRQLPEEGLKFMVYLQKENIIDESGMPKERFSAEFPKEGPSILRIQQVVRGDSAAYFCASSPRDTNEQFFGPGTRLTVL.

V usage is TRBV4-3 and J usage is TRBJ1-6; TRBD1 matches at 8 bases. CDR1 LGHNA and CDR2 YSLEER come from the germline V gene. The CDR3 is made up of 15 amino acids. V gave up 4 bases and J gave up 6 bases; unmatched junction bases: 5. The CDR3 DNA sequence: TGCGCCAGCAGCCCCCAGGGGGCGGGTAATTCACCCCTCCACTTT. It is translated as CASSPQGAGNSPLHF.

V and J are TRBV6-5 and TRBJ2-7, with D uncertain. V lost 4 bases and J 9 bases, leaving 13 bases between the germline ends. The CDR3 contains 12 residues. CDR1 is MNHEY and CDR2 is SVGAGI in the germline V gene. CDR3 nucleotide sequence: TGTGCCAGCAGTTCCACCCCCTTGGCGCAGTACTTC. This codes for CASSSTPLAQYF.

The CDR3 region has the DNA TGTGCCAGCAGCGTGGGGGGTCCGGCATACAATGAGCAGTTCTTC. Amino acids: CASSVGGPAYNEQFF. This sequence joins TRBV9 and TRBJ2-1; D is perhaps TRBD2 (6 bases). This CDR3 is 15 amino acids long. V dropped 2 bases and J dropped 4 bases, with 13 bases sitting between them. Germline assignment: CDR1 SGDLS and CDR2 YYNGEE. The whole variable domain, remainder taken from reference TRBV9 and TRBJ2-1, is DSGVTQTPKHLITATGQRVTLRCSPRSGDLSVYWYQQSLDQGLQFLIQYYNGEERAKGNILERFSAQQFPDLHSELNLSSLELGDSALYFCASSVGGPAYNEQFFGPGTRLTVL.

The chain uses TRBV4-3 and TRBJ2-7, with 9 positions matching TRBD1. V lost 4 bases, J lost 7 bases, and 5 bases stayed unmatched. CDR3 length equals 13 residues. Per the germline V gene, CDR1 is LGHNA and CDR2 is YSLEER. CDR3: CASSLTDRGEQYF. The CDR3 DNA reads as TGCGCCAGCAGCCTTACCGACAGGGGGGAGCAGTACTTC.

This chain uses TRBV7-2 with TRBJ2-1; 8 bases match TRBD2. Germline CDR1 is SGHTA and CDR2 is FQGNSA. V gave up 1 base and J gave up 7 bases; unmatched junction bases: 6. The CDR3 loop spans 15 amino acids. Here the CDR3 DNA reads TGTGCCAGCAGCTTAGTGGCGGGGGGAGGTAATGAGCAGTTCTTC. It is translated as CASSLVAGGGNEQFF.

This clone was counted between two and nine times. The chain combines TRBV21-1 with TRBJ2-1; the D segment call TRBD2 is taken from the table without a DNA check. TRBV21-1 is labeled a pseudogene. The CDR3 has 17 amino acids. The DNA for the CDR3 is TGTGCCAGCAGCTCCCTAGCGGGGGCGAGCTCCTACAATGAGCAGTTCTTC. Translation: CASSSLAGASSYNEQFF.

On this clone itself: A read error may be the cause here, since a much bigger clone is one base away. The chain carries TRBV7-2 and TRBJ1-2; D is perhaps TRBD1 (6 bases). The CDR3 spans 13 residues. Trimming removed 2 bases at V and 2 bases at J, with 6 bases between. CDR1 and CDR2 from the germline V gene are SGHTA and FQGNSA. CDR3 sequence (DNA): TGTGCCAGCAGCTTACAGGGGAACTATGGCTACACCTTC. Residues: CASSLQGNYGYTF.

This clone appeared once. The rearrangement uses TRBV9 and TRBJ1-2; 10 bases fit TRBD1. The V and J ends lost 4 bases and 4 bases, in that order; junction bases with no gene match: 10. Per the germline V gene, CDR1 is SGDLS and CDR2 is YYNGEE. The CDR3 loop spans 16 amino acids. CDR3 in DNA: TGTGCCAGCAGCCCGGACGGACAGGGGGTGGGCTATGGCTACACCTTC. Protein: CASSPDGQGVGYGYTF.

The DNA for the CDR3 is TGTGCCAGTAGTGGATGGGACAGGGTCTCTAGCGGAGCCCGGGAGACCCAGTACTTC. As protein: CASSGWDRVSSGARETQYF. This chain connects TRBV19 to TRBJ2-5, with TRBD1 identical over 9 bases. The CDR3 spans 19 residues. With 5 bases clipped from V and 5 bases from J, the junction kept 21 bases outside the gene matches. Germline loops: CDR1 LNHDA, CDR2 SQIVND (reference sequence).

This chain links TRBV24-1 with TRBJ1-4; 8 positions match TRBD1. The V gene's germline CDR1 is KGHDR and CDR2 SFDVKD. This CDR3 region has 15 residues. V lost 4 bases and J lost 7; bases outside the gene matches: 7. The CDR3 loop reads CATSDPGTGLEKLFF. CDR3 DNA: TGTGCCACCAGTGACCCCGGGACAGGACTTGAAAAACTGTTTTTT.

The chain has TRBV19 and TRBJ2-3; 7 bases map to TRBD2. Per the germline V gene, CDR1 is LNHDA and CDR2 is SQIVND (reference sequence). J gave up 6 bases and V 7 bases, and 13 bases lay outside the gene matches. The CDR3 has 15 residues. The CDR3 here is CASILGRGSLDTQYF. CDR3 coding DNA: TGTGCCAGTATCCTCGGGCGGGGGAGTCTCGATACGCAGTATTTT.

This chain links TRBV7-9 with TRBJ1-2, with D tentatively TRBD1 (5 bases). CDR1 is SEHNR, CDR2 FQNEAQ, per germline (reference sequence). V was clipped by 1 base and J by 3 bases, with 12 bases between them. The CDR3 consists of 15 residues. CDR3 nucleotide sequence: TGTGCCAGCAGCTTAGAGGCAGGGTCCCACTATGGCTACACCTTC. Translation: CASSLEAGSHYGYTF.

V is TRBV6-5 and J is TRBJ2-3, with TRBD2 identical over 7 bases. The CDR3 runs 14 residues. J was trimmed by 2 bases and V by 4 bases; bases with no gene match: 3. CDR1 and CDR2 (germline): MNHEY, SVGAGI. The CDR3 reads CASSLRGTTDTQYF. In nucleotides, the CDR3 is TGTGCCAGCAGTTTGCGGGGGACCACAGATACGCAGTATTTT.

To note about this clone: A much larger clone lies one base from this, so it may be a read error. The rearrangement links TRBV19 to TRBJ2-2; 8 bases agree with TRBD2. There are 16 residues in the CDR3. Germline CDR1 is LNHDA and CDR2 is SQIVND (reference sequence). After removal of 3 bases from V and 4 bases from J, the junction contained 7 bases not matched to a gene. This chain's CDR3 is CASSITGGATTGELFF. The CDR3 DNA is TGTGCCAGTAGTATTACGGGGGGGGCGACCACCGGGGAGCTGTTTTTT.

The chain links TRBV6-5 to TRBJ2-1; D is perhaps TRBD1 (6 bases). Germline CDR1 is MNHEY and CDR2 is SVGAGI. CDR3 length: 14 residues. With 0 bases removed from V and 8 bases from J, the gap between germline ends came to 11 bases. For the CDR3, the DNA is TGTGCCAGCAGTTACTCGGGGGCCGGGTATGAGCAGTTCTTC. Translating gives CASSYSGAGYEQFF.

Only a few counts were recorded for this clone. The chain combines TRBV12-5 with TRBJ2-7; TRBD1 might be the D (6 bases). The V and J ends lost 6 bases and 2 bases respectively, with 17 bases between them. Germline loops: CDR1 LGHNT, CDR2 FRNRAP. The CDR3 runs to 15 residues. CDR3 sequence: CASGRSRDIAYEQYF. Here the CDR3 DNA reads TGTGCTAGTGGGCGTTCCCGGGACATTGCCTACGAGCAGTACTTC.

In DNA, the CDR3 is TGCGCCAGCAGTGACAAGCAGGGCGATAGCAATCAGCCCCAGCATTTT. It translates to CASSDKQGDSNQPQHF. The genes are TRBV10-2 and TRBJ1-5; tentative D call: TRBD1 (5 bases). Trimming left V 3 bases short and J 0 bases short, with 12 bases between. The CDR3 spans 16 residues. CDR1 WSHSY and CDR2 SAAADI come from the germline V gene.

This chain connects TRBV2 to TRBJ2-7; 10 bases agree with TRBD1. The CDR3 extends over 17 amino acids. The germline V gene encodes CDR1 SNHLY and CDR2 FYNNEI. The V and J ends lost 5 bases and 6 bases, in that order; junction bases with no gene match: 16. In nucleotides, the CDR3 is TGTGCCAGCAGTTCTCTCGCCGTCCGGGACAGGGGAAGCGAGCAGTACTTC. The encoded protein is CASSSLAVRDRGSEQYF.